This TCR beta chain was identified during a study of blood T cells in healthy people across ages. Next came a second PCR, run for about 7 to 12 cycles, which used a sample-barcoded 5' primer along with a J-beta primer mix. TCRdb itself ran the 5' RACE reads through MiXCR, one entry per CDR3 protein. Among 750,000 to 950,000 distinct CDR3 sequences, about 26% were seen once, and the ten largest hold over 2.5%. CDR1 is SEHNR, CDR2 FQNEAQ, per germline (reference sequence). The CDR3 sequence is 14 residues long. V lost 5 bases and J lost 4; bases outside the gene matches: 4. Notes on this clonotype: What it binds is not known.

The study, taken as a whole, reports: Observed TCR beta diversity showed a strong correlation with the percentage of naive T cells as measured by flow cytometry. From one million sequenced T cells, diversity estimates were lower bounds.

This sample also belongs to another study, concerning T cells of mothers and their children.

This chain joins TRBV7-9 and TRBJ2-2; TRBD1 matches 7 bases. This receptor was taken from a boy younger than 18 in good health. Material for sequencing was blood. For the CDR3, the DNA is TGTGCCAGCAGCCCGACAGGGCTCACCGGGGAGCTGTTTTTT. It yields the protein CASSPTGLTGELFF.